This T cell receptor beta chain derives from a study of blood T cell dynamics during melanoma immunotherapy. Study background: First-line therapy was either pembrolizumab or nivolumab with ipilimumab for metastatic melanoma.

The table came from immunoSEQ multiplex PCR; TCRdb's copy has only in-frame clones and leaves some out. The table lists fewer than 9,500 clones, 70% to 85% of them singletons, with around 13% in the top ten. The CDR3 has 13 amino acids. V lost 6 bases and J lost 5, with 11 bases in between. Germline CDR1 is MNHGY and CDR2 is SVAAGI. The sample's time point: week 3, after first cycle of checkpoint inhibitor. Samples come from before therapy and from week 3 after the first blockade cycle. Patients had no prior systemic cancer treatment, immunosuppressants or other active cancers. The origin of this receptor is a human donor with melanoma. The chain employs TRBV6-9 and TRBJ1-5; tentative D call: TRBD1 (5 bases). The sample was blood, taken from a patient treated with checkpoint blockade. CDR3 sequence: CASRGENHQPQHF. CDR3 nucleotides: TGTGCCAGCAGAGGGGAAAATCATCAGCCCCAGCATTTT.